This T cell receptor (beta chain) was identified in a study of cytomegalovirus exposure and HLA in healthy donors. Across the study: A prior analysis found 117 million unique TCR beta sequences from 150 million to 200 million T cells. Within the Caucasian-associated ancestry cluster were roughly 79% of the roughly 380 genotyped donors.

The donors gave bone marrow, and they were healthy. Trimming left V 5 bases short and J 5 bases short, with 15 bases between. Germline V lookup: CDR1 SGHTA, CDR2 FQGTGA. This CDR3 has 15 residues. The study ran its PCR with 60 Vbeta and 13 Jbeta primers. Using immunoSEQ multiplex PCR, the repertoire was profiled, and TCRdb retains in-frame clones only, with some absent. The sample data list nearly 200,000 clones. This clonotype was obtained from a boy aged 5-17 years in good health and CMV-seronegative. Sequencing used PBMCs. The rearrangement links TRBV7-3 to TRBJ1-4, with D possibly being TRBD1 (6 bases). The CDR3 DNA reads TGTGCCAGCAGCCCAACCGGGACACCGAATGAAAAACTGTTTTTT. Translated: CASSPTGTPNEKLFF.